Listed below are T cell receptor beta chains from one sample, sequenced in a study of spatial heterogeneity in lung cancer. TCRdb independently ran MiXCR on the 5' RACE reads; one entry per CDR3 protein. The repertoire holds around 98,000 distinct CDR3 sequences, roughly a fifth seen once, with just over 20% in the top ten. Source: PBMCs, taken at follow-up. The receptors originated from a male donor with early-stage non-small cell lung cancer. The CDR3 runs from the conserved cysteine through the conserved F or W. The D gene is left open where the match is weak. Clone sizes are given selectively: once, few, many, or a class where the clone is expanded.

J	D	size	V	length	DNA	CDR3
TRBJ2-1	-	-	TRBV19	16	TGTGCCAGTAGTAGCGTCCGGGATCTCCTCCGCAATGAGCAGTTCTTC	CASSSVRDLLRNEQFF
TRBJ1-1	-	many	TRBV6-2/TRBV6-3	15	TGTGCCAGCAGCAAAAATCGACAGGAGGGGGCTGAAGCTTTCTTT	CASSKNRQEGAEAFF
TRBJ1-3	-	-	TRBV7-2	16	TGTGCCAGCAGCTTAGTAGGGACAAGCTCTGGAAACACCATATATTTT	CASSLVGTSSGNTIYF
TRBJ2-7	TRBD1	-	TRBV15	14	TGTGCCACGAGAAAGGGACAGAGCTCCTACGAGCAGTACTTC	CATRKGQSSYEQYF
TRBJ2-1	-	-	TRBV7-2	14	TGTGCCAGCAGCTTTCAAGGACAGAACAATGAGCAGTTCTTC	CASSFQGQNNEQFF
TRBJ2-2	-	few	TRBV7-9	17	TGTGCCAGCAGCCCCCGGCGGGGGCCGAGGGACACCGGGGAGCTGTTTTTT	CASSPRRGPRDTGELFF
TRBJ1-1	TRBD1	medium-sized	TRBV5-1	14	TGCGCCAGCACCCCAACGGACAGGGGGACTGAAGCTTTCTTT	CASTPTDRGTEAFF
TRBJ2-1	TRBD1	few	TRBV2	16	TGTGCCAGCAGGAGAATGTCGGGACAGGGAGGCGATGAGCAGTTCTTC	CASRRMSGQGGDEQFF
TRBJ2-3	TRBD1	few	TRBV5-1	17	TGCGCCAGCAGCTCGAGGGGACAGGCATCTAGCACAGATACGCAGTATTTT	CASSSRGQASSTDTQYF
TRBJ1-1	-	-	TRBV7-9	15	TGTGCCAGCAGTGGACAAGGGGGTCGGACCACTGAAGCTTTCTTT	CASSGQGGRTTEAFF
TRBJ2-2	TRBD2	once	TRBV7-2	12	TGTGCGGCTTCCGGGGGGGCCGGGGAGCTGTTTTTT	CAASGGAGELFF
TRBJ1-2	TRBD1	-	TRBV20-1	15	TGCAGTGCTAGAGAGGGGGGACAGGTCGACTATGGCTACACCTTC	CSAREGGQVDYGYTF